A selection of T cell receptor beta chains follows, all from one sample in a study of cytomegalovirus exposure and HLA in healthy donors. Assay: immunoSEQ multiplex PCR; the TCRdb copy retains only in-frame clones and omits some. The sample contains 150,000 to 200,000 clones, 73% of which appear only once. Sample: PBMCs. These receptors came from a woman aged 25 to 39 in good health and CMV-seronegative. Each CDR3 is given with its conserved first and last residue. A D gene is named only where the DNA matches it firmly. Clone size is given for some rows only: seen once, a few or many times, or a class if the clone is expanded.

cdr3_length j_call d_call clone_size v_call cdr3_nt cdr3_aa
17 TRBJ2-4 TRBD2 few TRBV10-3 TGTGCCATCAGTGAGGAGACTAGCGAGACATCCAAAAACATTCAGTACTTC CAISEETSETSKNIQYF
15 TRBJ1-4 - once TRBV18 TGTGCCAGCTCACCATCGGGTTCGGCTAATGAAAAACTGTTTTTT CASSPSGSANEKLFF
14 TRBJ2-3 - - TRBV7-8 TGTGCCAGCAGTCCCTGGTCTATCCACGATACGCAGTATTTT CASSPWSIHDTQYF
15 TRBJ2-1 - - TRBV5-1 TGCGCCAGCAGCTTGGGTGAGGGATCCTACAATGAGCAGTTCTTC CASSLGEGSYNEQFF
15 TRBJ1-6 - - TRBV27 TGTGCCAGCAGTTCCCTCCGACCAGGGGTTTCACCCCTCCACTTT CASSSLRPGVSPLHF
19 TRBJ2-1 TRBD2 - TRBV5-5 TGTGCCAGCAGCCAAAGACTAGCGGGGGGTCAAGCCCCCTACAATGAGCAGTTCTTC CASSQRLAGGQAPYNEQFF
12 TRBJ2-7 - - TRBV6-1 TGTGCCAGCATGGGAGTAGCCTACGAGCAGTACTTC CASMGVAYEQYF
13 TRBJ2-7 - - TRBV12-5 TGTGCTAGTGGTTTCAGCGATGGAGGAGAGCAGTACTTC CASGFSDGGEQYF
19 TRBJ2-6 - - TRBV27 TGTGCCAGCAGAGCCGTTGCTGTGACAGGCACCTCTGGGGCCAACGTCCTGACTTTC CASRAVAVTGTSGANVLTF
17 TRBJ2-3 TRBD2 - TRBV5-1 TGCGCCAGCAGCTTGTTAACTAGCGGGGGGGGCACAGATACGCAGTATTTT CASSLLTSGGGTDTQYF
11 TRBJ2-5 - - TRBV27 TGTGCCAGTAAAACTTCGGAGACCCAGTACTTC CASKTSETQYF
16 TRBJ2-1 TRBD2 - TRBV6-1 TGTGCCAGCAGTGAAGCGGGAGGGCCCCCCTACAATGAGCAGTTCTTC CASSEAGGPPYNEQFF
13 TRBJ2-7 - - TRBV19 TGTGCCAGTAGTATACAGGGTTCCTACGAGCAGTACTTC CASSIQGSYEQYF
16 TRBJ1-2 - - TRBV18 TGTGCCAGCTCACCAAATCAGGGGAGAAGATCTATGGGCTACACCTTC CASSPNQGRRSMGYTF
16 TRBJ2-1 TRBD2 - TRBV15 TGTGCCACCAGCAGAGAGCTAGCGGGAGCCTACAATGAGCAGTTCTTC CATSRELAGAYNEQFF
17 TRBJ1-3 TRBD1 - TRBV11-1 TGTGCCAGCAGCGCCAAAAGACAGGGTACCTCTGGAAACACCATATATTTT CASSAKRQGTSGNTIYF
13 TRBJ1-4 TRBD1 - TRBV29-1 TGCAGCGTTGAGGGGACAGGGCCTGAAAAACTGTTTTTT CSVEGTGPEKLFF
13 TRBJ2-7 - - TRBV4-2 TGTGCCAGCAGCCAATACAGGGTTTCCGAGCAGTACTTC CASSQYRVSEQYF
19 TRBJ1-6 - - TRBV6-1 TGTGCCAGCAGTGAATTACCTGTTGGTTTTGCAGGGAATAATTCACCCCTCCACTTT CASSELPVGFAGNNSPLHF
12 TRBJ1-4 - - TRBV10-3 TGTGCCACTCAGGGCAGTGATGAAAAACTGTTTTTT CATQGSDEKLFF
14 TRBJ1-2 - - TRBV18 TGTGCCAGCTCACCTCTGGCCGATAACTATGGCTACACCTTC CASSPLADNYGYTF
15 TRBJ2-3 - - TRBV7-2 TGTGCCAGCAGCTTAGAGCTTAGCGGCACAGATACGCAGTATTTT CASSLELSGTDTQYF
13 TRBJ2-7 - - TRBV25-1 TGTGCCAGCTCCACCCGGGACAACTACGAGCAGTACTTC CASSTRDNYEQYF
14 TRBJ1-1 - medium-sized TRBV6-4 TGTGCCAGCAGTGAGTCCGGGGAGAACACTGAAGCTTTCTTT CASSESGENTEAFF
13 TRBJ1-1 - - TRBV12-5 TGTGCTAGTGGTCCCAGACAGGACACTGAAGCTTTCTTT CASGPRQDTEAFF
17 TRBJ1-1 - - TRBV18 TGTGCCAGCTCACCACCGAGTCAGGGCCCTTTAAACACTGAAGCTTTCTTT CASSPPSQGPLNTEAFF
15 TRBJ2-3 - - TRBV4-3 TGCGCCAGCAGCCAAGATGACTACAGCACAGATACGCAGTATTTT CASSQDDYSTDTQYF